Listed below are T cell receptor beta chains from one sample, sequenced in a study of CD8 T cells in Susac syndrome. TCRdb independently ran MiXCR on the immunoSEQ multiplex PCR reads; one entry per CDR3 protein. This sample has around 280,000 distinct CDR3 sequences, with approximately 90% found just once. The material sequenced was CD4+ T cells from PBMCs. These receptors originate from a human donor with multiple sclerosis. Both conserved end residues are part of each CDR3. The order of the fields is clone size, V gene, J gene, D gene, CDR3 DNA, CDR3 protein. The D gene is left open where the match is weak. Expanded clones are given a class, and other clones once, few, many or no size at all.

abundance: .
v_gene: TRBV5-5
j_gene: TRBJ1-2
d_gene: .
CDR3nt: TGTGCCAGCAGACCAGACTCCGGGCCCGGTTATGGCTACACCTTC
CDR3aa: CASRPDSGPGYGYTF

abundance: .
v_gene: TRBV7-2
j_gene: TRBJ2-1
d_gene: .
CDR3nt: TGTGCCAGCAGCTTAATGGGGAGGACATCAGGTGCGAATGAGCAGTTCTTC
CDR3aa: CASSLMGRTSGANEQFF

abundance: .
v_gene: TRBV2
j_gene: TRBJ2-3
d_gene: .
CDR3nt: TGTGCCTGCACGAATAATTTATACACAGATACGCAGTATTTT
CDR3aa: CACTNNLYTDTQYF

abundance: .
v_gene: TRBV13
j_gene: TRBJ2-7
d_gene: TRBD1
CDR3nt: TGTGCCAGCAGCTTAGGTCCGGACAGGGGTTACGAGCAGTACTTC
CDR3aa: CASSLGPDRGYEQYF

abundance: .
v_gene: TRBV4-1
j_gene: TRBJ2-3
d_gene: .
CDR3nt: TGCGCCAGCAGCCAAGACTGGGGCGGCACAGATACGCAGTATTTT
CDR3aa: CASSQDWGGTDTQYF

abundance: once
v_gene: TRBV25-1
j_gene: TRBJ1-3
d_gene: .
CDR3nt: TGTGCCAGCAGTGCTCAGGGCCGCTCTGGAAACACCATATATTTT
CDR3aa: CASSAQGRSGNTIYF

abundance: .
v_gene: TRBV5-1
j_gene: TRBJ2-7
d_gene: .
CDR3nt: TGCGCCAGCAGCTTGGAACCTTTGGAGGTCTACGAGCAGTACTTC
CDR3aa: CASSLEPLEVYEQYF

abundance: .
v_gene: TRBV18
j_gene: TRBJ2-3
d_gene: TRBD2
CDR3nt: TGTGCCAGCTCACCGCTAGCGGGGGACCCAACAGATACGCAGTATTTT
CDR3aa: CASSPLAGDPTDTQYF

abundance: .
v_gene: TRBV27
j_gene: TRBJ2-2
d_gene: TRBD2
CDR3nt: TGTGCCAGCAGTTTAGGCCCTTGGACTAGGTCCACCGGGGAGCTGTTTTTT
CDR3aa: CASSLGPWTRSTGELFF

abundance: .
v_gene: TRBV4-1
j_gene: TRBJ1-1
d_gene: .
CDR3nt: TGCGCCAGCAGCCATAAACGCGGGACCTTCCTTCACACTGAAGCTTTCTTT
CDR3aa: CASSHKRGTFLHTEAFF

abundance: .
v_gene: TRBV3-1
j_gene: TRBJ2-7
d_gene: .
CDR3nt: TGTGCCAGCAGCCAAGACCCGCAGGGCGTCGAGCAGTACTTC
CDR3aa: CASSQDPQGVEQYF

abundance: .
v_gene: TRBV5-1
j_gene: TRBJ2-5
d_gene: .
CDR3nt: TGCGCCAGCAGCTGGCGGGGACCTCAAGAGACCCAGTACTTC
CDR3aa: CASSWRGPQETQYF

abundance: .
v_gene: TRBV20-1
j_gene: TRBJ2-1
d_gene: .
CDR3nt: TGCAGTGCTTCTGGTCCAATCCGGCTCAATGAGCAGTTCTTC
CDR3aa: CSASGPIRLNEQFF

abundance: once
v_gene: TRBV3-1
j_gene: TRBJ2-1
d_gene: .
CDR3nt: TGTGCCAGCAGCCAGGTTGACTATTTCCATGAGCAGTTCTTC
CDR3aa: CASSQVDYFHEQFF

abundance: .
v_gene: TRBV15
j_gene: TRBJ2-5
d_gene: .
CDR3nt: TGTGCCACCAGCAGAGGTTTCCAGGGGGGTACCCAGACCCAGTACTTC
CDR3aa: CATSRGFQGGTQTQYF

abundance: .
v_gene: TRBV27
j_gene: TRBJ1-5
d_gene: .
CDR3nt: TGTGCCAGCAGGCTTACCCTTAATCAGCCCCAGCATTTT
CDR3aa: CASRLTLNQPQHF

abundance: .
v_gene: TRBV30
j_gene: TRBJ1-1
d_gene: .
CDR3nt: TGTGCCTGGAGTGTACAATCTCGCACTGAAGCTTTCTTT
CDR3aa: CAWSVQSRTEAFF

abundance: few
v_gene: TRBV5-6
j_gene: TRBJ2-7
d_gene: .
CDR3nt: TGTGCCAGCGGTGCGGGGACCTACGAGCAGTACTTC
CDR3aa: CASGAGTYEQYF

abundance: .
v_gene: TRBV21-1
j_gene: TRBJ2-2
d_gene: .
CDR3nt: TGTGCCAGCAGCAAAGTAGGGCGGATAAAGGGCCCGCAGTGTGAGAAAGCGAACACCGGGGAGCTGTTTTTT
CDR3aa: CASSKVGRIKGPQCEKANTGELFF

abundance: .
v_gene: TRBV9
j_gene: TRBJ2-3
d_gene: TRBD1
CDR3nt: TGTGCCAGCAGCGCCGCCGGGACAGTAGCAGATACGCAGTATTTT
CDR3aa: CASSAAGTVADTQYF

abundance: .
v_gene: TRBV7-2
j_gene: TRBJ1-4
d_gene: .
CDR3nt: TGTGCCAGCAGCTTTGATATCGGGGGACGCGGCGGTGAAAAACTGTTTTTT
CDR3aa: CASSFDIGGRGGEKLFF

abundance: .
v_gene: TRBV6-2/TRBV6-3
j_gene: TRBJ2-2
d_gene: TRBD1
CDR3nt: TGTGCCAGCAGCCTCCGGGACAGCCCCACCGGGGAGCTGTTTTTT
CDR3aa: CASSLRDSPTGELFF

abundance: .
v_gene: TRBV30
j_gene: TRBJ2-1
d_gene: TRBD2
CDR3nt: TGTGCCTGGGGACTTAGCGGGAGTCGGTACAATGAGCAGTTCTTC
CDR3aa: CAWGLSGSRYNEQFF

abundance: .
v_gene: TRBV5-1
j_gene: TRBJ2-1
d_gene: .
CDR3nt: TGCGCCAGCAGCTTGTCTCGGGAGAGGGGCAATGAGCAGTTCTTC
CDR3aa: CASSLSRERGNEQFF

abundance: once
v_gene: TRBV25-1
j_gene: TRBJ2-2
d_gene: TRBD1
CDR3nt: TGTGCCAGCAGTGAGAATACAGGGGCCCCTGAGGGGACCGGGGAGCTGTTTTTT
CDR3aa: CASSENTGAPEGTGELFF

abundance: once
v_gene: TRBV7-2
j_gene: TRBJ1-1
d_gene: .
CDR3nt: TGTGCCAGCAGCTTAGCAACCCCAAACACTGAAGCTTTCTTT
CDR3aa: CASSLATPNTEAFF

abundance: .
v_gene: TRBV14
j_gene: TRBJ2-7
d_gene: TRBD2
CDR3nt: TGTGCCAGCAGCCCACGAGCGGGAGTCAGACTGTATGAGCAGTACTTC
CDR3aa: CASSPRAGVRLYEQYF

abundance: .
v_gene: TRBV5-1
j_gene: TRBJ2-5
d_gene: TRBD2
CDR3nt: TGCGCCAGCAGCCTGCAACCCGGGACTAGATATGAGACCCAGTACTTC
CDR3aa: CASSLQPGTRYETQYF